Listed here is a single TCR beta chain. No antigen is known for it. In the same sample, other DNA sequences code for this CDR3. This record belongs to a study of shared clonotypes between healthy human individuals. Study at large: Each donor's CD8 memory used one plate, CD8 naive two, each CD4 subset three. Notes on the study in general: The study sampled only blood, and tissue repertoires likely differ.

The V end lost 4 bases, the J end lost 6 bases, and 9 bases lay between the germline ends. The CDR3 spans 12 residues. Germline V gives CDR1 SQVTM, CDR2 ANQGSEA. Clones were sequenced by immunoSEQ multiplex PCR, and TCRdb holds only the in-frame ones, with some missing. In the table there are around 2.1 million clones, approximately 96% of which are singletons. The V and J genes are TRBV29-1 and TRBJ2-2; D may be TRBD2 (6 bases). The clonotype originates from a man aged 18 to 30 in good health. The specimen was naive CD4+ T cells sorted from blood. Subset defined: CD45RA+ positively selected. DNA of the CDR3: TGCAGCGTTGGAGCGGGCGCCGGGGAGCTGTTTTTT. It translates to CSVGAGAGELFF.